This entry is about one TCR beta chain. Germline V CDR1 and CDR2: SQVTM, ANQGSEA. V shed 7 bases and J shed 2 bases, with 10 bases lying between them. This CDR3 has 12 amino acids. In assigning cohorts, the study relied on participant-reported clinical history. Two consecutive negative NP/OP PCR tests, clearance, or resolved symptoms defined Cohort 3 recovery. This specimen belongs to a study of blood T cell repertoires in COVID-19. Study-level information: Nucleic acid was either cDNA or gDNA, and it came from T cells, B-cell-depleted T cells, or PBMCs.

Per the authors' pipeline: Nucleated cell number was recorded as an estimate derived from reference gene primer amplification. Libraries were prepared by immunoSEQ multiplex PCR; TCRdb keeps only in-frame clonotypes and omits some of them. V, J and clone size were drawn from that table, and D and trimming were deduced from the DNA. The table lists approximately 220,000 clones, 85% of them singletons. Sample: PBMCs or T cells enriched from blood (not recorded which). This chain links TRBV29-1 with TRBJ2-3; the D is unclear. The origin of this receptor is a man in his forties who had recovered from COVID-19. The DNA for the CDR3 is TGCAGCGCGACCGAGGACACAGATACGCAGTATTTT. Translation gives CSATEDTDTQYF.